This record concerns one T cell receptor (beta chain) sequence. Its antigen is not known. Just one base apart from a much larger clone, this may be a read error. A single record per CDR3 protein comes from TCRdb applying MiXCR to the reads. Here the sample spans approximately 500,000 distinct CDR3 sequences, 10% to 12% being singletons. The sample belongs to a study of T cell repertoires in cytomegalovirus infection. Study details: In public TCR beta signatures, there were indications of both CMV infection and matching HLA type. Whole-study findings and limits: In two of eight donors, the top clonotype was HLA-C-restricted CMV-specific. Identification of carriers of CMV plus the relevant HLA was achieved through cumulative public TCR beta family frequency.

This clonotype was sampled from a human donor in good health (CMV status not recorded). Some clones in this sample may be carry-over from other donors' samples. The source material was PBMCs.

CDR3 in amino acids: CASSMGLFTGELFF. The CDR3 DNA follows: TGTGCCAGCAGCATGGGACTATTCACCGGGGAGCTGTTTTTT. The V gene is TRBV5-4, the J gene TRBJ2-2, with TRBD2 matching 7 bases. CDR1 SGHNT and CDR2 YYREEE come from the germline V gene (reference sequence). The CDR3 is 14 residues long. The V gene end was trimmed by 4 bases and the J gene end by 4 bases; junction bases not matched to a gene: 4.